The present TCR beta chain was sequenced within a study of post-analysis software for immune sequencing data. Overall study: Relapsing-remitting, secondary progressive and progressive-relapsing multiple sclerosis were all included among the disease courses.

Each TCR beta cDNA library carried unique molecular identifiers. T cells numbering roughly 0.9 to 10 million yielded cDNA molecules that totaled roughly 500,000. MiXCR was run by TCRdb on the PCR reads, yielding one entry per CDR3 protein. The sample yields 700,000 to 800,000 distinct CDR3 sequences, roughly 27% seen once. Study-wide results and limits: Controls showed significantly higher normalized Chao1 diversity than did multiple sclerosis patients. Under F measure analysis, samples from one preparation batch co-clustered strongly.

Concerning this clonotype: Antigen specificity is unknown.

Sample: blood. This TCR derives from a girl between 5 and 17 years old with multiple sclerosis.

As DNA, the CDR3 is TGTGCCAGCAGCTTAGTTAGCGGGAGGGCCCCCGGTACGCAGTATTTT. This codes for CASSLVSGRAPGTQYF. This chain uses TRBV7-2 with TRBJ2-3; 11 bases fit TRBD2. CDR1 SGHTA and CDR2 FQGNSA come from the germline V gene. Unmatched junction bases numbered 8, after V lost 1 base and J lost 8 bases. The CDR3 has 16 amino acids.